One and the same sample provided the 13 T cell receptor beta chains below, sequenced in a study of cytomegalovirus exposure and HLA in healthy donors (dated by TCRdb to 2016 to 2017). Library generation was performed with the immunoSEQ multiplex PCR assay. A mixture of 60 forward primers for TCR Vbeta segments and 13 reverse primers for TCR Jbeta segments was used in the multiplex PCR. TCRdb took this table from immuneACCESS and kept in-frame rearrangements with V and J called. Such tables lack part of the clones; where checked against another copy, unresolved V genes explain under half of the gap, and the rest is unexplained. This sample has 200,000 to 250,000 clones in its table, and 60% to 80% of those were observed once. The ten top clones hold 1.8% of the sample. The sequencing sample was made of PBMCs. These receptors were collected from a woman between 25 and 40 years old in good health and CMV-seronegative.

This chain joins TRBV5-4 and TRBJ2-5; a possible D gene is TRBD1 (6 bases). The CDR3 has 15 amino acids. The germline V gene encodes CDR1 SGHNT and CDR2 YYREEE (reference sequence). V lost 2 bases to trimming and J lost 0 bases, with 11 bases between them. Written as DNA, the CDR3 is TGTGCCAGCAGCTTCGAAAGGGGGTACCAAGAGACCCAGTACTTC. This encodes CASSFERGYQETQYF.

This sequence joins TRBV11-2 and TRBJ1-1; possibly TRBD1 for D (5 bases). V lost 7 bases and J 5 bases, leaving 20 bases between the germline ends. Germline CDR1 and CDR2: SGHAT and FQNNGV. The CDR3 covers 15 residues. CDR3 amino acids: CASTPPGGPKTEAFF. DNA of the CDR3: TGTGCCAGCACCCCACCCGGGGGACCCAAGACTGAAGCTTTCTTT.

The chain carries TRBV5-4 and TRBJ2-3, with 8 nucleotides matching TRBD2. The CDR3 is 15 amino acids. The V gene end was trimmed by 0 bases and the J gene end by 6 bases; junction bases not matched to a gene: 6. In germline, CDR1 is SGHNT, CDR2 YYREEE (reference sequence). The CDR3 bases are TGTGCCAGCAGCTTGGACAGCGGGAGTAGCGATACGCAGTATTTT. Protein: CASSLDSGSSDTQYF.

The genes are TRBV5-1 and TRBJ1-1; TRBD1 matches 11 bases. CDR1 is SGHRS, CDR2 YFSETQ, per germline. The CDR3 covers 16 residues. V was clipped by 0 bases and J by 1 base; unmatched bases: 2. Here the CDR3 reads CASSLEGQGANTEAFF. Written as DNA, the CDR3 is TGCGCCAGCAGCTTGGAAGGACAGGGGGCGAACACTGAAGCTTTCTTT.

The V call is TRBV7-6, the J call TRBJ2-7, with TRBD2 matching 16 bases. V was pared by 5 bases and J by 3 bases, with 4 bases of the junction left unmatched. The CDR3 loop spans 16 amino acids. CDR1 is SGHVS, CDR2 FNYEAQ, per germline. The CDR3 spells CASSPGTSGGGYEQYF. The CDR3 nucleotides are TGTGCCAGCAGCCCTGGGACTAGCGGGGGGGGCTACGAGCAGTACTTC.

This clone has just one count. V usage is TRBV5-4 and J usage is TRBJ2-1; D possibly corresponds to TRBD2 (7 bases). Trimming took off 7 bases at V and 1 base at J, with 21 bases between the two ends. This CDR3 is built from 17 residues. CDR1 is SGHNT and CDR2 is YYREEE in the germline V gene (reference sequence). CDR3 residues: CASGTIRGGGSYNEQFF. The CDR3 coding sequence is TGTGCCAGCGGGACGATTCGAGGGGGGGGATCCTACAATGAGCAGTTCTTC.

This chain joins TRBV6-5 and TRBJ1-1; D is unresolved. V lost 5 bases and J 1 base, leaving 11 bases between the germline ends. This CDR3 is built from 14 residues. Germline assignment: CDR1 MNHEY and CDR2 SVGAGI. The DNA for the CDR3 is TGTGCCAGCAGTGAAAGGAGGGCGAACACTGAAGCTTTCTTT. Amino acid sequence: CASSERRANTEAFF.

The chain is built from TRBV6-1 and TRBJ1-1; 8 bases are a match to TRBD1. J was trimmed by 4 bases and V by 8 bases; bases with no gene match: 9. The germline gives CDR1 MNHNS, CDR2 SASEGT. The CDR3 has 14 amino acids. The CDR3 spells CASHIQGATTEAFF. The CDR3 DNA is TGTGCCAGCCATATCCAGGGGGCGACCACTGAAGCTTTCTTT.

This chain links TRBV6-1 with TRBJ1-1; 9 bases match TRBD1. Germline CDR1 is MNHNS and CDR2 is SASEGT. J was trimmed by 8 bases and V by 4 bases; bases with no gene match: 8. This CDR3 has 14 residues. This CDR3 reads CASSATTGGREAFF. CDR3 DNA sequence: TGTGCCAGCAGTGCCACCACAGGGGGCCGAGAAGCTTTCTTT.

The gene calls are TRBV5-1 and TRBJ2-3; TRBD2 matches 10 bases. Trimming at V came to 4 bases and at J to 3 bases, leaving 8 bases not matched to a gene. This CDR3 comprises 16 residues. Looked up from germline, CDR1 is SGHRS and CDR2 is YFSETQ. The CDR3 region is CASSMGTSAGTDTQYF. The CDR3 nucleotides are TGCGCCAGCAGCATGGGGACTAGCGCAGGGACAGATACGCAGTATTTT.

As to this clone: At one boundary the junction diverges from the germline segment, which might be a read error. The chain is built from TRBV18 and TRBJ1-2; tentatively, D is TRBD1 (6 bases). Germline V lookup: CDR1 KGHSH, CDR2 LQKENI. The CDR3 has 17 residues. The CDR3 bases are TGTGTCAGCTCACCACCGAGCAGGACAGCATATAACGGCGGCTACACCTTC. This gives the protein CVSSPPSRTAYNGGYTF.

The V and J genes are TRBV2 and TRBJ2-6, with D possibly matching TRBD2 (5 bases). The CDR3 is made up of 17 amino acids. V lost 1 base, J lost 0 bases, and 10 bases lay in between. Germline CDR1 is SNHLY and CDR2 is FYNNEI. DNA of the CDR3: TGTGCCAGCAGTGAAGGGACTCCCAGCTCTGGGGCCAACGTCCTGACTTTC. Translation: CASSEGTPSSGANVLTF. Together with reference TRBV2 and TRBJ2-6, the CDR3 gives the full variable domain: EPEVTQTPSHQVTQMGQEVILRCVPISNHLYFYWYRQILGQKVEFLVSFYNNEISEKSEIFDDQFSVERPDGSNFTLKIRSTKLEDSAMYFCASSEGTPSSGANVLTFGAGSRLTVL.

The chain joins TRBV4-1 to TRBJ2-5; 11 bases map to TRBD2. Germline V lookup: CDR1 MGHRA, CDR2 YSYEKL. V dropped 0 bases and J dropped 4; count of bases not matched to a gene: 13. The CDR3 contains 19 residues. The CDR3 DNA is TGCGCCAGCAGCCAAGAATGGGGGACTAGCGGATTCGCGGGAGAGACCCAGTACTTC. Protein: CASSQEWGTSGFAGETQYF.